One sample yielded the 26 T cell receptor beta chains listed below, sequenced in a study of cytomegalovirus exposure and HLA in healthy donors. It was with 60 Vbeta and 13 Jbeta primers that the PCR ran. Sequencing used immunoSEQ multiplex PCR; TCRdb keeps in-frame clones, though not all of them. The sample consists of 150,000 or so clones, over 65% of them appearing once. Input material: PBMCs. These receptor sequences come from a man aged 25-40 years in good health and CMV-seronegative.

The chain carries TRBV28 and TRBJ1-2; D is unclear. In germline, CDR1 is MDHEN, CDR2 SYDVKM. The V gene lost 0 bases and the J gene lost 0 bases, with 11 bases spanning the gap. The CDR3 sequence is 16 residues long. CDR3 sequence: CASSLWVFTSNYGYTF. The CDR3 DNA sequence: TGTGCCAGCAGTTTATGGGTATTTACTTCTAACTATGGCTACACCTTC.

The chain is built from TRBV6-1 and TRBJ2-2, with 8 bases that match TRBD1. Germline-derived CDR1 and CDR2 are MNHNS and SASEGT. The J segment lost 3 bases and the V segment lost 3 bases, leaving 9 bases of the junction unmatched. The CDR3 sequence is 17 residues long. CDR3: CASSDPSPGQDTGELFF. The DNA for the CDR3 is TGTGCCAGCAGTGACCCTTCCCCGGGACAGGACACCGGGGAGCTGTTTTTT.

This clone was found a few times. The rearrangement uses TRBV7-2 and TRBJ2-7; the match to TRBD2 covers 9 bases. CDR3 length: 16 amino acids. Looked up from germline, CDR1 is SGHTA and CDR2 is FQGNSA. Trimming removed 0 bases from V and 0 bases from J; junction bases left unmatched: 3. In nucleotides, the CDR3 is TGTGCCAGCAGCTTAGCTAGCGGGGGCTTCTCCTACGAGCAGTACTTC. This encodes CASSLASGGFSYEQYF.

This chain joins TRBV5-4 and TRBJ2-2, with D possibly TRBD2 on 5 matching bases. CDR3 size: 15 residues. Germline V gives CDR1 SGHNT, CDR2 YYREEE (reference sequence). The ends were cut back, 1 base at V and 3 bases at J, with 10 bases in the middle. The CDR3 here is CASSLRGGHTGELFF. CDR3 DNA: TGTGCCAGCAGCTTGCGGGGTGGACACACCGGGGAGCTGTTTTTT.

The rearrangement joins TRBV5-1 to TRBJ2-5, with D tentatively TRBD1 (7 bases). V was cut by 0 bases and J by 0 bases, with 12 bases left in between. The CDR3 has 16 residues. CDR1 is SGHRS, CDR2 YFSETQ, per germline. The CDR3 nucleotides read TGCGCCAGCAGCTTGGTGGGACAGCGGGACCAAGAGACCCAGTACTTC. Its protein is CASSLVGQRDQETQYF.

This clone appeared once. The rearrangement uses TRBV20-1 and TRBJ1-2; no clear D gene. CDR3 size: 11 residues. Germline V CDR1 and CDR2: DFQATT, SNEGSKA (reference sequence). Trimming removed 7 bases from V and 6 bases from J, with 12 bases in between. In DNA form, the CDR3 reads TGCAGTGTAGAGGGTATCAATGGCTACACCTTC. This codes for CSVEGINGYTF.

The rearrangement uses TRBV10-3 and TRBJ2-5; TRBD1 might be the D (6 bases). CDR1 is ENHRY, CDR2 SYGVKD, per germline. V lost 8 bases to trimming and J lost 0 bases, with 10 bases between them. The CDR3 length is 13 residues. For the CDR3, the DNA is TGTGCCATCGGGGGCGGGTACCAAGAGACCCAGTACTTC. It is translated as CAIGGGYQETQYF.

This chain connects TRBV5-1 to TRBJ2-2; TRBD1 aligns across 11 bases. The V and J ends lost 2 bases and 3 bases, in that order; junction bases with no gene match: 3. The CDR3 is 16 residues long. Germline V gives CDR1 SGHRS, CDR2 YFSETQ. In nucleotides, the CDR3 is TGCGCCAGCAGCTTTCTGGGACAGGGGGACACCGGGGAGCTGTTTTTT. Its protein product is CASSFLGQGDTGELFF.

The chain employs TRBV7-6 and TRBJ2-7; D is unclear. Trimming took 5 bases from V and 5 from J, leaving 13 bases between them. The CDR3 length is 13 residues. Per the germline V gene, CDR1 is SGHVS and CDR2 is FNYEAQ. This CDR3 reads CASSPEAFDEQYF. The CDR3 region has the DNA TGTGCCAGCAGCCCAGAGGCGTTCGACGAGCAGTACTTC.

The chain has TRBV5-1 and TRBJ2-7; 12 bases are a match to TRBD1. The CDR3 length is 14 residues. CDR1 SGHRS and CDR2 YFSETQ come from the germline V gene. The V gene end was trimmed by 2 bases and the J gene end by 7 bases; junction bases not matched to a gene: 4. The CDR3 nucleotides are TGCGCCAGCAGCTTTGGGACAGGGGGCTGGGAGCAGTACTTC. Translated: CASSFGTGGWEQYF.

This clone has only a few counts. The chain links TRBV19 to TRBJ2-3; possible D gene TRBD1, 5 bases. CDR1 and CDR2 from the germline V gene are LNHDA and SQIVND (reference sequence). The CDR3 runs 14 residues. V lost 6 bases and J lost 0, with 10 bases in between. CDR3 sequence (DNA): TGTGCCAGTAGATCGGACACTAGCACAGATACGCAGTATTTT. Its translation: CASRSDTSTDTQYF.

On this clone itself: The limits of the CDR3 on the DNA are not certain, so only TCRdb's listed CDR3 is given. This chain joins TRBV21-1 and TRBJ1-6; TRBD1 was called by the table and not checked on the DNA. TRBV21-1 counts as a pseudogene. With termini counted, the CDR3 has 19 amino acids. CDR3 amino acids: CASSPTVGQGSSYNSPLHF.

This clone was picked up one time. The V gene is TRBV29-1, the J gene TRBJ2-4, with 7 bases lining up with TRBD2. This CDR3 is 13 amino acids long. The ends lost 6 bases at V and 7 bases at J; junction bases unmatched: 9. The germline CDR1 and CDR2 sequences are SQVTM and ANQGSEA. The CDR3 DNA is TGCAGCGTGCAAAGGGTGGGGGGGAACATTCAGTACTTC. As protein: CSVQRVGGNIQYF.

The rearrangement links TRBV10-3 to TRBJ2-1; 14 positions match TRBD2. The CDR3 covers 15 residues. With 0 bases clipped from V and 10 bases from J, the junction kept 2 bases outside the gene matches. Germline V gives CDR1 ENHRY, CDR2 SYGVKD. Written as DNA, the CDR3 is TGTGCCATCAGTGAGTCGACTAGCGGGGGGGCGGAGCAGTTCTTC. Residues: CAISESTSGGAEQFF.

The chain has TRBV5-1 and TRBJ2-5; 11 bases line up with TRBD2. Trimming removed 4 bases from V and 3 bases from J; junction bases left unmatched: 11. The CDR3 runs 17 residues. From germline, CDR1 is SGHRS and CDR2 YFSETQ. The CDR3 reads CASSPKRPLAGEETQYF. The CDR3 nucleotides are TGCGCCAGCAGCCCTAAGCGACCACTAGCGGGGGAAGAGACCCAGTACTTC.

V gene TRBV7-2 combines with J gene TRBJ2-5; 9 nucleotides match TRBD1. Germline V gene sequence: CDR1 SGHTA, CDR2 FQGNSA. The CDR3 length is 15 residues. V lost 6 bases, J lost 5 bases, and 10 bases stayed unmatched. The CDR3: CASRGGTGKGETQYF. CDR3 nucleotide sequence: TGTGCCAGCAGAGGGGGGACAGGGAAGGGGGAGACCCAGTACTTC.

V is TRBV7-9 and J is TRBJ2-2; D perhaps matches TRBD1 (5 bases). The CDR3 totals 14 residues. The germline V gene encodes CDR1 SEHNR and CDR2 FQNEAQ (reference sequence). The V end lost 4 bases, the J end lost 2 bases, and 8 bases lay between the germline ends. CDR3 sequence: CASSWGVNTGELFF. The CDR3 DNA reads TGTGCCAGCAGCTGGGGCGTCAACACCGGGGAGCTGTTTTTT.

The gene calls are TRBV6-5 and TRBJ2-3; 10 bases fit TRBD1. Germline V CDR1 and CDR2: MNHEY, SVGAGI. The CDR3 loop spans 15 amino acids. V dropped 6 bases and J dropped 2; count of bases not matched to a gene: 5. The CDR3 sequence: CASSWTGGNTDTQYF. The CDR3 region has the DNA TGTGCCAGCAGCTGGACAGGGGGTAACACAGATACGCAGTATTTT.

The V call is TRBV9, the J call TRBJ1-2; 9 nucleotides line up with TRBD1. The CDR3 contains 13 residues. The ends lost 4 bases at V and 8 bases at J; junction bases unmatched: 6. Germline V lookup: CDR1 SGDLS, CDR2 YYNGEE. The CDR3 loop reads CASSPGTGPGYTF. The CDR3 nucleotides read TGTGCCAGCAGCCCAGGGACAGGGCCCGGCTACACCTTC. The full variable domain, rest sourced from reference TRBV9 and TRBJ1-2, is DSGVTQTPKHLITATGQRVTLRCSPRSGDLSVYWYQQSLDQGLQFLIQYYNGEERAKGNILERFSAQQFPDLHSELNLSSLELGDSALYFCASSPGTGPGYTFGSGTRLTVV.

The chain has TRBV5-1 and TRBJ2-1; 10 bases map to TRBD1. Germline CDR1 and CDR2: SGHRS and YFSETQ. J lost 2 bases, V lost 4 bases, and 3 bases had no gene match. CDR3 length: 15 amino acids. The CDR3, as DNA: TGCGCCAGCAGCCAAGGACAGGGGGCCTACAATGAGCAGTTCTTC. Protein sequence: CASSQGQGAYNEQFF.

The V call is TRBV7-9, the J call TRBJ1-6; no reliable D call. V was trimmed by 1 base and J by 0 bases, leaving 7 bases between them. The CDR3 loop spans 16 amino acids. CDR1 is SEHNR, CDR2 FQNEAQ, per germline (reference sequence). Written as DNA, the CDR3 is TGTGCCAGCAGCTTAGAAGGGAGCTCCTATAATTCACCCCTCCACTTT. It translates to CASSLEGSSYNSPLHF.

This clone has only one observation. This chain connects TRBV7-2 to TRBJ1-2; D ambiguous. The germline CDR1 and CDR2 sequences are SGHTA and FQGNSA. The V and J ends lost 8 bases and 7 bases respectively, with 14 bases between them. This CDR3 contains 12 residues. Written as DNA, the CDR3 is TGTGCCAGCGCACCGGGTCTTTTTGGCTACACCTTC. Translating it yields CASAPGLFGYTF.

The chain uses TRBV29-1 and TRBJ2-5; unclear D gene. The ends were cut back, 1 base at V and 1 base at J, with 7 bases in the middle. CDR3 size: 13 residues. Germline V gene lookup returns CDR1 SQVTM and CDR2 ANQGSEA. The CDR3 DNA reads TGCAGCGTTGAAGGTTCAGTCCAAGAGACCCAGTACTTC. It encodes CSVEGSVQETQYF.

The J gene is TRBJ1-2, the V gene TRBV19, with TRBD1 matching over 8 bases. Trimming removed 7 bases from V and 2 bases from J; junction bases left unmatched: 9. The germline gives CDR1 LNHDA, CDR2 SQIVND (reference sequence). The CDR3 has 15 amino acids. Here the CDR3 DNA reads TGTGCCAGTACTAACCCCGGGACAGGCAACTATGGCTACACCTTC. This translates into CASTNPGTGNYGYTF.

The chain uses TRBV7-8 and TRBJ1-6, with D possibly TRBD1 on 5 matching bases. The CDR3 has 16 amino acids. Deletions cut 2 bases from V and 7 bases from J, with 15 bases between. In germline, CDR1 is SGHVS, CDR2 FQNEAQ. As DNA, the CDR3 is TGTGCCAGCAGCTTACCGGGGGAGAACGGCAATTCACCCCTCCACTTT. It translates to CASSLPGENGNSPLHF.

The chain recombines TRBV7-2 with TRBJ1-1; 7 bases are shared with TRBD1. Germline CDR1 is SGHTA and CDR2 is FQGNSA. V dropped 3 bases and J dropped 5; count of bases not matched to a gene: 6. This CDR3 region has 14 residues. The CDR3 DNA sequence: TGTGCCAGCAGCTTGAAGACAGGGCGAACTGAAGCTTTCTTT. This sequence encodes CASSLKTGRTEAFF.